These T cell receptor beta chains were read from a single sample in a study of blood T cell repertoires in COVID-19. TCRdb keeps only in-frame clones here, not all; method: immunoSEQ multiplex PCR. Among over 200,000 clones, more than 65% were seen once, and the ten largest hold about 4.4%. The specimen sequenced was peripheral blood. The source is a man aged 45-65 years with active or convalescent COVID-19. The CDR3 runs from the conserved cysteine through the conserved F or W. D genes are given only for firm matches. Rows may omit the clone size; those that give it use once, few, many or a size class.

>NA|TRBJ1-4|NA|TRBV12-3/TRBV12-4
TGTGCCAGCAGGGCCGGGAGCCGAAAACTGTTTTTT
CASRAGSRKLFF
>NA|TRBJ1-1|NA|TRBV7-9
TGTGCCAGCAGCCCCTGGGGGGGTTTGAGAACTGAAGCTTTCTTT
CASSPWGGLRTEAFF
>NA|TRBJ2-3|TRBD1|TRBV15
TGTGCCACCAGCCCGTCGGGGACAGGCACAGATACGCAGTATTTT
CATSPSGTGTDTQYF
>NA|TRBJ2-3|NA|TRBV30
TGTGCCCTCCAACTAGCAGAGGATACGCAGTATTTT
CALQLAEDTQYF
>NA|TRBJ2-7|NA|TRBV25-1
TGTGCCAGCAGACCCGAAGGTGGGGGGGGCTTACGGACTAATGAGCAGTACTTC
CASRPEGGGGLRTNEQYF
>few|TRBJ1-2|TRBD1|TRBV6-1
TGTGCCAGCAGTGAAGGGACAGGGGACAACTATGGCTACACCTTC
CASSEGTGDNYGYTF
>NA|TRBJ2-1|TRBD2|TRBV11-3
TGTGCCAGCAGCAGCGGACTAGCGGGGGGGGTCCATGAGCAGTTCTTC
CASSSGLAGGVHEQFF
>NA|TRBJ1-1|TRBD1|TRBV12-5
TGTGCTAGTGTTCCCGGACAGGGGAGTAGTCGGACTGAAGCTTTCTTT
CASVPGQGSSRTEAFF
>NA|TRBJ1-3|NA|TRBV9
TGTGCCAGCAGCGCGCATCAGGGAACTGGAAACACCATATATTTT
CASSAHQGTGNTIYF
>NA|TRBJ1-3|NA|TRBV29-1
TGCAGCGTCCTACGGGGGGATTCTGGAAACACCATATATTTT
CSVLRGDSGNTIYF
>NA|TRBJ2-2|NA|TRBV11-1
TGTGCCAGCGCGCGGGTTACCGGGGAGCTGTTTTTT
CASARVTGELFF
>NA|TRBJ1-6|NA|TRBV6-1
TGTGCCAGCAGTGACCGGGAAATCTATAATTCACCCCTCCACTTT
CASSDREIYNSPLHF
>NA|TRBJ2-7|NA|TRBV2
TGTGCCAGCAGTGAGGGCAGGGGTAGTTTCTACGAGCAGTACTTC
CASSEGRGSFYEQYF
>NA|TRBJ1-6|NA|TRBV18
TGTGCCAGCTCACGAGCAGGGCAGGTTGATAATTCACCCCTCCACTTT
CASSRAGQVDNSPLHF
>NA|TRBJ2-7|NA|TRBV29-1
TGCAGCGCTGGGTCACTAAACGAGCAGTACTTC
CSAGSLNEQYF
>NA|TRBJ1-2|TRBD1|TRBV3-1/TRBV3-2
TGTGCCAGCAGCCGGGCCGGGACAGGGGGCGAGGGCTATGGCTACACCTTC
CASSRAGTGGEGYGYTF
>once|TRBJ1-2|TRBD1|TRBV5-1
TGCGCCAGCAGCTTGGAAGCGACAGGGAGAGGCTATGGCTACACCTTC
CASSLEATGRGYGYTF
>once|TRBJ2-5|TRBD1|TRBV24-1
TGTGCCACCAGTGATTTCCCACAGGGGATGGAGGAGACCCAGTACTTC
CATSDFPQGMEETQYF
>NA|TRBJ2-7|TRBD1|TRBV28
TGTGCCAGCAGTCCCCCTAACAGGGGGCAGTACTTC
CASSPPNRGQYF
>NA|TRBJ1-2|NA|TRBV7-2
TGTGCCAGCAGCCCCCCCAGACAGGCGAACTATGGCTACACCTTC
CASSPPRQANYGYTF
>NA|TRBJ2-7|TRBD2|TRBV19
TGTGCCAGTAGTACGGGGGGTAGCTCCTACGAGCAGTACTTC
CASSTGGSSYEQYF
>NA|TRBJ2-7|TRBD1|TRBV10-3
TGTGCCATCAGGCCTCAGGGGGCCTACGAGCAGTACTTC
CAIRPQGAYEQYF
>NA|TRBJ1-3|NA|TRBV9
TGTGCCAGCAGCGAACAGGGTCACTCTGGAAACACCATATATTTT
CASSEQGHSGNTIYF
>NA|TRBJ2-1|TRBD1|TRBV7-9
TGTGCCAGCAGCTTATTTCGGACAGGGGGGGATGAGCAGTTCTTC
CASSLFRTGGDEQFF